The rows below give T cell receptor beta chains drawn from one sample of a study of blood T cell repertoires in COVID-19. Clones were read by immunoSEQ multiplex PCR, and TCRdb kept only the in-frame ones, dropping some. This table has about 290,000 clones, 70% to 90% appearing once. The sequenced material came from peripheral blood. The source is a woman aged 45 to 65 with active or convalescent COVID-19. Both conserved end residues are part of each CDR3. Fields, in order: J gene, D gene, clone size, V gene, CDR3 DNA, CDR3 protein. D genes are given only for firm matches. Not every row has a clone size; where given, it reads once, few, many or a size class.

TRBJ1-3,.,.,TRBV5-1,TGCGCCAGCATGGCGGCAGGGGGAAACACCATATATTTT,CASMAAGGNTIYF
TRBJ1-1,.,once,TRBV30,TGTGCCTGGAGCCCCTGGCGGACTGAAGCTTTCTTT,CAWSPWRTEAFF
TRBJ2-5,.,once,TRBV7-6,TGTGCCAGCAGCTTTGAGGCCGAGGGAGAGACCCAGTACTTC,CASSFEAEGETQYF
TRBJ1-4,TRBD1,.,TRBV18,TGTGCCAGCTCACCGGGACAGGGGCGGCGAGAAAAACTGTTTTTT,CASSPGQGRREKLFF
TRBJ2-7,.,few,TRBV4-1,TGCGCCAGCAGCCACGAGGTGAGGACTAACTCCTACGAGCAGTACTTC,CASSHEVRTNSYEQYF
TRBJ2-1,.,.,TRBV2,TGTGCCAGCAGTGAAAAGTCGGCGGTTAGCTCCTACAATGAGCAGTTCTTC,CASSEKSAVSSYNEQFF
TRBJ2-3,TRBD1,.,TRBV30,TGTGCCTGGAGTGTAGGGGGCGGGCACACAGATACGCAGTATTTT,CAWSVGGGHTDTQYF
TRBJ1-3,.,.,TRBV19,TGTGCCAGTAGTATCGGGGTGGACCGTGGAAACACCATATATTTT,CASSIGVDRGNTIYF
TRBJ1-1,.,.,TRBV5-4,TGTGCCAGCAGCTTTCCAGGGAACACTGAAGCTTTCTTT,CASSFPGNTEAFF
TRBJ2-4,TRBD2,.,TRBV9,TGTGCCAGCGGGGCCGGGACTAGCGGGACCCAAAACATTCAGTACTTC,CASGAGTSGTQNIQYF
TRBJ2-3,.,.,TRBV18,TGTGCCAGCTCACCAGCGCAGCAGGAACACACAGATACGCAGTATTTT,CASSPAQQEHTDTQYF
TRBJ1-1,TRBD1,.,TRBV16,TGTGCCAGCAGCCAGGACAGGGCGGGCGACACTGAAGCTTTCTTT,CASSQDRAGDTEAFF
TRBJ2-5,TRBD2,.,TRBV2,TGTGCCAGCAAGTCAGGGACTAGGGCCCGCCAAGAGACCCAGTACTTC,CASKSGTRARQETQYF
TRBJ1-2,.,.,TRBV10-3,TGTGCCATCAGTGAAAGACAGGCTCGGGACTATGGCTACACCTTC,CAISERQARDYGYTF
TRBJ2-7,TRBD2,.,TRBV27,TGTGCCAGCAGTTTAGCGGGAGCGCGCTCCTACGAGCAGTACTTC,CASSLAGARSYEQYF
TRBJ2-1,.,.,TRBV7-2,TGTGCCAGCAGTTTTTTGCCCCCCGGGACTGCCAACTACAATGAGCAGTTCTTC,CASSFLPPGTANYNEQFF
TRBJ1-5,.,.,TRBV7-2,TGTGCCAGCAGCTTAGATGGCCGTTATCAGCCCCAGCATTTT,CASSLDGRYQPQHF
TRBJ2-7,TRBD2,.,TRBV30,TGTGCCCTACAGGATATTAGCGGGAGGATTTCCTACGAGCAGTACTTC,CALQDISGRISYEQYF
TRBJ2-7,TRBD2,.,TRBV2,TGTGCCAGCAGTTGGACTAGCACTTACGAGCAGTACTTC,CASSWTSTYEQYF
TRBJ2-1,.,.,TRBV28,TGTGCCAGCACCACTGGAAGGGGCAGTAAGGATGAGCAGTTCTTC,CASTTGRGSKDEQFF
TRBJ2-7,TRBD1,.,TRBV25-1,TGTGCCAGCGGTACTCTGGGACAGGGGTTTTACGAGCAGTACTTC,CASGTLGQGFYEQYF
TRBJ2-1,.,.,TRBV5-1,TGCGCCAGCGGGGGGATGACGGGAGAGCAGTTCTTC,CASGGMTGEQFF
TRBJ2-2,.,.,TRBV2,TGTGCCAGCAGTCTAATCGCCCCGGGCACCGGGGAGCTGTTTTTT,CASSLIAPGTGELFF
TRBJ1-5,.,.,TRBV28,TGTGCCAGCGCAGCGGGGGGTAGCAATCAGCCCCAGCATTTT,CASAAGGSNQPQHF
TRBJ1-3,.,.,TRBV6-1,TGTGCCAGCAGTGAACAGGGGCTCTCTGGAAACACCATATATTTT,CASSEQGLSGNTIYF
TRBJ1-1,.,once,TRBV6-5,TGTGCCAGCAGTCCCAACCAGCGGAGTGCTGAAGCTTTCTTT,CASSPNQRSAEAFF
TRBJ1-1,.,.,TRBV28,TGTGCCAGCAGTTTATGGCCAACGGGAGCTTTCTTT,CASSLWPTGAFF
TRBJ1-1,.,.,TRBV30,TGTGCCTGGAGGGGGACATCCGACACTGAAGCTTTCTTT,CAWRGTSDTEAFF
TRBJ2-3,TRBD2,.,TRBV28,TGTGCCAGCTCACCGGGACTAGCGGGAAGCACAGATACGCAGTATTTT,CASSPGLAGSTDTQYF
TRBJ1-3,.,.,TRBV5-4,TGTGCCAGCAGCTTGGGTTCGAAGCACTCTGGAAACACCATATATTTT,CASSLGSKHSGNTIYF
TRBJ1-1,.,.,TRBV6-5,TGTGCCAGCAGCCGCGAGTGGGGCATGAACACTGAAGCTTTCTTT,CASSREWGMNTEAFF
TRBJ2-1,TRBD2,.,TRBV30,TGTGCCTGGACTAGCGGGAGGCTTGAGCAGTTCTTC,CAWTSGRLEQFF
TRBJ1-1,.,.,TRBV25-1,TGTGCCAGCAGTCGGGTGAACACTGAAGCTTTCTTT,CASSRVNTEAFF
TRBJ1-2,.,.,TRBV19,TGTGCCAGTAGTATCGGGACAAGTAACTATGGCTACACCTTC,CASSIGTSNYGYTF
TRBJ1-6,.,.,TRBV23-1,TGCGCCAGCAGTCAATTGGCCCACGGGAGGGGCCGCCTTAATTCACCCCTCCACTTT,CASSQLAHGRGRLNSPLHF
TRBJ1-2,.,.,TRBV24-1,TGTGCCACCAGTGATTTACTGAGAGGCTACACCTTC,CATSDLLRGYTF
TRBJ2-2,.,.,TRBV9,TGTGCCAGCAGCGTGTTGGGGTCAGGAGGGGCCGGGGAGCTGTTTTTT,CASSVLGSGGAGELFF
TRBJ1-1,.,.,TRBV18,TGTGCCAGCTCCTTGACAGGTGCTGATCGAGCTTTCTTT,CASSLTGADRAFF
TRBJ1-1,TRBD1,.,TRBV11-2,TGTGCCAGCAGCCCTACAGGGGCAGGGGGGACTGAAGCTTTCTTT,CASSPTGAGGTEAFF
TRBJ2-7,TRBD1,once,TRBV5-8,TGTGCCAGCAGCTCGGCCGGACAGGGCCTTATGAAGCAGTACTTC,CASSSAGQGLMKQYF
TRBJ1-3,.,.,TRBV6-5,TGTGCCAGCAGCATGGGCCCCTCTGGAAACACCATATATTTT,CASSMGPSGNTIYF
TRBJ2-7,.,.,TRBV6-5,TGTGCCAGCAGTAGGAAGGGGGCCTACGAGCAGTACTTC,CASSRKGAYEQYF
TRBJ1-4,TRBD1,.,TRBV28,TGTGCCAGCAGCAGGACGGGACAGAATGAAAAACTGTTTTTT,CASSRTGQNEKLFF
TRBJ1-1,TRBD1,.,TRBV10-3,TGTGCCATCAGTGAGACAACGACAGGGGTGCTAGCTGAAGCTTTCTTT,CAISETTTGVLAEAFF
TRBJ2-5,.,.,TRBV5-1,TGCGCCAGCAGCTTGGACAGGGTCGGAGAGACCCAGTACTTC,CASSLDRVGETQYF
TRBJ1-3,.,.,TRBV5-1,TGCGCCAGCAGCAACTCAGGGGCCAACTCTGGAAACACCATATATTTT,CASSNSGANSGNTIYF
TRBJ2-6,.,.,TRBV6-4,TGTGCCAGCAGAACAACAGGCTCTGGGGCCAACGTCCTGACTTTC,CASRTTGSGANVLTF
TRBJ1-3,TRBD1,once,TRBV28,TGTGCCAGCAGTTTAGGGGACAGACCGCTTACTGGAAACACCATATATTTT,CASSLGDRPLTGNTIYF
TRBJ2-7,.,once,TRBV6-5,TGTGCCAGCAGTTACTCGAACAAGGGAACGGGGGAGCAGTACTTC,CASSYSNKGTGEQYF
TRBJ2-2,.,many,TRBV25-1,TGTGCCAGCAGTGAATTACCGGGGAACACCGGGGAGCTGTTTTTT,CASSELPGNTGELFF
TRBJ2-1,.,.,TRBV21-1,TGTGCCAGCCGACTAGCGGGAGGGGATGAGCAGTTCTTC,CASRLAGGDEQFF
TRBJ2-1,.,.,TRBV19,TGTGCCACCACAGGCGGGACTGGCGCCTACAATGAGCAGTTCTTC,CATTGGTGAYNEQFF
TRBJ2-3,TRBD2,.,TRBV5-5,TGTGCCAGCAGCTGGGGAGGGGTAGGCACAGATACGCAGTATTTT,CASSWGGVGTDTQYF
TRBJ1-2,.,.,TRBV2,TGTGCCAGCAGCCCCACCCAGGGTAACTATGGCTACACCTTC,CASSPTQGNYGYTF